The source of this TCR beta chain is a study of T cells in Graves' hyperthyroidism and ophthalmopathy. Whole-study results and caveats: Ophthalmopathy prediction by the model preceded onset by a median about 6 months.

A remark on this clonotype: Its specificity is not known.

Amplification yielded TCR beta CDR3 regions, with RNA transcripts as the source. During a first-round RT-PCR of the TCR CDR3, the HTBI primer set was used. MiXCR, run by TCRdb on the multiplex PCR reads, gives a single entry per CDR3 protein. The sample records about 270,000 distinct CDR3 sequences, 20% to 25% being singletons. Sequencing was done on a sample of blood. This TCR was recovered from a man aged 30 to 45 with Graves' ophthalmopathy.

CDR3 in amino acids: CASRDFSYEQYF. Written as DNA, the CDR3 is TGTGCCTCCCGGGACTTTTCCTACGAGCAGTACTTC. V usage is TRBV6-1 and J usage is TRBJ2-7, with a possible D match to TRBD2 (6 bases). The germline V and J ends were trimmed by 11 bases and 1 base, with 12 bases remaining between them. CDR1 and CDR2 from the germline V gene are MNHNS and SASEGT. The CDR3 is 12 residues long.